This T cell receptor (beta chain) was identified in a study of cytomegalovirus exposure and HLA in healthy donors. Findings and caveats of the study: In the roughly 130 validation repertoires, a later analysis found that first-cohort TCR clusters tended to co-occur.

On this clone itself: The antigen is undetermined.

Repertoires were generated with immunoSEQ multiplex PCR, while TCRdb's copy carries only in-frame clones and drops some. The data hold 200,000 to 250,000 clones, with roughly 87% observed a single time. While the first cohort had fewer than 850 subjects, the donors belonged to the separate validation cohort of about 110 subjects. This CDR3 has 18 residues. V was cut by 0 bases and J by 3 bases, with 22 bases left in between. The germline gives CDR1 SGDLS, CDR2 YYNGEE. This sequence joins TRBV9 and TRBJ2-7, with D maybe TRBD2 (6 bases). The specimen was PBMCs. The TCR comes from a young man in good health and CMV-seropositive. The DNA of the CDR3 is TGTGCCAGCAGCGTAGGGGATCAATCGACGGGGGTACTCTACGAGCAGTACTTC. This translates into CASSVGDQSTGVLYEQYF.